The T cell receptor beta chain described here comes from a study of T-cell memory formation after mild COVID-19. The CDR3 has 15 amino acids. Germline lookup yields CDR1 LNHDA and CDR2 SQIVND (reference sequence). Constant-segment primers and 5'RACE yielded cDNA libraries for TCR alpha and TCR beta, each carrying sample barcodes and UMIs. TCRdb reanalysed the 5' RACE reads using MiXCR and keeps one entry per CDR3 protein. The sample shows fewer than 450,000 distinct CDR3 sequences, approximately 21% of them seen only once. This clonotype appeared once. The antigen is undetermined. A read error may explain this, as a much larger clone is one base away. Study-level points and caveats: Some SARS-CoV-2-responding clones were already detected in memory before infection.

The chain links TRBV19 to TRBJ2-7; 12 bases are shared with TRBD1. The receptor's source is an adult woman who had mild COVID-19 (a few samples of this study predate the infection). Cell type and time point are not known. Source material: PBMCs or a T cell subset sorted from them (not recorded which). CDR3 bases: TGTGCCAGTAGGGGACTTGGGACAGGGGGCTACGAGAAGTACTTC. Residues: CASRGLGTGGYEKYF.